This T cell receptor beta chain was recovered during a study of blood T cell repertoires in COVID-19. Study context: PBMCs, B-cell-depleted T cells, or T cells provided the cDNA or gDNA that made up the material.

In the original workflow: Estimation of nucleated cell counts was performed using reference gene primer amplification. Generated by immunoSEQ multiplex PCR, the TCRdb table keeps only in-frame clones and is missing some. D and trimming were read from the DNA, whereas the V and J calls and clone size are those reported in that table. The repertoire holds approximately 240,000 clones, with 84% as singletons. V lost 0 bases and J 3 bases, leaving 10 bases between the germline ends. Per the germline V gene, CDR1 is SGDLS and CDR2 is YYNGEE. The CDR3 has 15 amino acids. The receptor was isolated from a woman aged 60-75 years with acute or convalescent COVID-19. V and J are TRBV9 and TRBJ2-1; no firm D call. The sample consisted of peripheral blood. The CDR3 nucleotides are TGTGCCAGCAGCGTAGGCGGAAATCTCTACAATGAGCAGTTCTTC. This translates into CASSVGGNLYNEQFF.